This entry describes one T cell receptor beta chain. What it binds is unknown. MiXCR, run by TCRdb on the reads, gives a single entry per CDR3 protein. The sample contains hundreds of thousands of distinct CDR3 sequences, under 40% of which appear only once. The CDR3 loop spans 15 amino acids. The germline V gene encodes CDR1 SGHRS and CDR2 YFSETQ. With 2 bases removed from V and 3 bases from J, the gap between germline ends came to 15 bases. This sample stems from a study of T cell repertoires in cytomegalovirus infection. Study-wide context: Indications came from public TCR beta signatures; they pointed to CMV infection and to a matching HLA type.

The study's findings and limits: Dominant in the ex vivo response were TCR beta clonotypes restricted by HLA-C and specific for CMV.

The specimen was PBMCs. The chain couples TRBV5-1 to TRBJ2-7; D perhaps matches TRBD1 (6 bases). The origin of this receptor is a human donor in good health (CMV status not recorded). Some clones in this sample may be carry-over from other donors' samples. CDR3 amino acids: CASSFTGTHNYEQYF. CDR3 DNA sequence: TGCGCCAGCAGCTTTACCGGGACACATAACTACGAGCAGTACTTC.